A single TCR beta chain is shown here with its context. The antigen is not known. This record comes from a study of T cells in localized non-small cell lung cancer. Study-level points and caveats: Greater T cell density in blood accompanied longer overall survival. Because only a single region of the tumor was sequenced, heterogeneity remains possible. Uninvolved adjacent lung, not tumor, had the highest T cell clonality.

Data came from immunoSEQ multiplex PCR; TCRdb stores just in-frame clones and leaves some out. This table holds around 83,000 clones, around 82% found once. Trimming shortened V by 2 bases and J by 4 bases, and 8 bases separated the two germline ends. Germline loops: CDR1 MDHEN, CDR2 SYDVKM. This CDR3 is 13 amino acids long. The TCR sequence derives from a man aged 40 to 70 with stage II squamous cell lung carcinoma. The material sequenced was PBMCs, taken before any cancer treatment. The chain has TRBV28 and TRBJ1-2; D call uncertain. CDR3 protein: CASSLGSIYGYTF. The CDR3 DNA reads TGTGCCAGCAGTTTAGGCAGTATCTATGGCTACACCTTC.